These T cell receptor beta chains were read from a single sample in a study of T cells after yellow fever vaccination. TCRdb processed the 5' RACE reads anew with MiXCR; each CDR3 protein has one entry. The data contain tens of thousands of distinct CDR3 sequences, approximately 8% of them singletons. The sequenced sample was CD8+ T cells sorted from PBMCs, obtained on the day of the yellow fever booster vaccination. Every receptor here comes from a man aged 30-40 years who received the YFV17D yellow fever vaccine. Each CDR3 is given with its conserved first and last residue. The D gene is left open where the match is weak. Clone size appears in some rows only: once, few, many, or a class for an expanded clone.

size: many; J: TRBJ2-7; V: TRBV7-2; D: TRBD1; length: 14; DNA: TGTGCCAGCAGCTTACTGCAGGGGGCCTACGAGCAGTACTTC; CDR3: CASSLLQGAYEQYF
size: .; J: TRBJ2-3; V: TRBV7-2; D: .; length: 15; DNA: TGTGCCAGCAGCTTAGCGTGGCTACGCACAGATACGCAGTATTTT; CDR3: CASSLAWLRTDTQYF
size: .; J: TRBJ2-7; V: TRBV29-1; D: TRBD2; length: 16; DNA: TGCAGCGTTGAAGATCGTGGGGGAGGGCTAACCTACGAGCAGTACTTC; CDR3: CSVEDRGGGLTYEQYF
size: many; J: TRBJ2-1; V: TRBV27; D: .; length: 14; DNA: TGTGCCAGCAGTGCGGCAGGATCCCACAATGAGCAGTTCTTC; CDR3: CASSAAGSHNEQFF
size: many; J: TRBJ2-1; V: TRBV7-8; D: TRBD2; length: 16; DNA: TGTGCCAGCAGCTTAGGCCTAGCGGGAGCTTACAATGAGCAGTTCTTC; CDR3: CASSLGLAGAYNEQFF
size: many; J: TRBJ2-7; V: TRBV7-9; D: TRBD1; length: 15; DNA: TGTGCCAGCAGCCAAGGACAGGGGGCGTCCTACGAGCAGTACTTC; CDR3: CASSQGQGASYEQYF
size: many; J: TRBJ2-5; V: TRBV5-1; D: .; length: 15; DNA: TGCGCCAGCAGCTTGTTCCCGGGGTCGGGAGAGACCCAGTACTTC; CDR3: CASSLFPGSGETQYF
size: few; J: TRBJ2-3; V: TRBV10-1; D: .; length: 14; DNA: TGCGCCAGCAGTGAAGAGGGACTCACAGATACGCAGTATTTT; CDR3: CASSEEGLTDTQYF
size: many; J: TRBJ2-5; V: TRBV6-5; D: .; length: 19; DNA: TGTGCCAGCAGTTACTCGAGTATAAGTTGGGACAAGGATAGAGAGACCCAGTACTTC; CDR3: CASSYSSISWDKDRETQYF
size: .; J: TRBJ2-7; V: TRBV2; D: .; length: 14; DNA: TGTGCCAGCAGGGGGGGACAGAGAGTCTACGAGCAGTACTTC; CDR3: CASRGGQRVYEQYF
size: many; J: TRBJ2-1; V: TRBV7-9; D: .; length: 10; DNA: TGTGCCAGCAGCTTGGTTGAGCAGTTCTTC; CDR3: CASSLVEQFF
size: many; J: TRBJ2-1; V: TRBV11-1; D: .; length: 19; DNA: TGTGCCAGCAGCTTAGCCTTAACAGGCCTTGGGAAGGGATACAATGAGCAGTTCTTC; CDR3: CASSLALTGLGKGYNEQFF
size: .; J: TRBJ2-7; V: TRBV5-1; D: TRBD2; length: 15; DNA: TGCGCCAGCAGCCCTACCAGCGGGAGGATCCACGAGCAGTACTTC; CDR3: CASSPTSGRIHEQYF
size: few; J: TRBJ2-3; V: TRBV28; D: .; length: 19; DNA: TGTGCCAGCAGTCACCTGTATAGGGGGGGCCCGACTAGCACAGATACGCAGTATTTT; CDR3: CASSHLYRGGPTSTDTQYF
size: .; J: TRBJ1-4; V: TRBV19; D: .; length: 15; DNA: TGTGCCAGTAGTATGGGAATTGCAACTAATGAAAAACTGTTTTTT; CDR3: CASSMGIATNEKLFF